The next 25 T cell receptor beta chains were all read from a single sample in a study of blood T cells in healthy people across ages. A second PCR of 7 to 11 cycles used a sample-barcoded 5' primer and a J-beta primer mix. Via MiXCR, TCRdb re-called the 5' RACE reads, giving one row per CDR3 protein. The sample consists of roughly 1,500,000 distinct CDR3 sequences, approximately 42% of them appearing once. Specimen: blood. Every receptor here comes from a young woman in good health.

This chain uses TRBV7-7 with TRBJ2-1; D may be TRBD1 (6 bases). There are 15 residues in the CDR3. Germline CDR1 reads SSHAT; CDR2 reads FNYEAQ (reference sequence). The V end was cut by 5 bases, the J end by 4 bases, with 15 bases between. The CDR3 region has the DNA TGTGCCAGCAGCCTTTCGGACAGCCTATACAATGAGCAGTTCTTC. It encodes CASSLSDSLYNEQFF.

A few counts support this clonotype. The DNA of the CDR3 is TGTGCCATCAGTGATTGGGCTAGCGGGGGACCGCCGGGGGATACGCAGTATTTT. Translated, it gives CAISDWASGGPPGDTQYF. The chain carries TRBV10-3 and TRBJ2-3; TRBD2 aligns across 10 bases. This CDR3 spans 18 amino acids. From germline, CDR1 is ENHRY and CDR2 SYGVKD. J gave up 6 bases and V 3 bases, and 15 bases lay outside the gene matches.

The chain recombines TRBV29-1 with TRBJ2-5, with a weak D call TRBD1 (6 bases). Trimming removed 5 bases at V and 7 bases at J, with 14 bases between. This CDR3 spans 12 amino acids. Germline lookup yields CDR1 SQVTM and CDR2 ANQGSEA. The CDR3 is CSVPDRSGTQYF. In nucleotides, the CDR3 is TGCAGCGTTCCCGACAGGTCAGGGACCCAGTACTTC. Complete variable domain (other parts from reference TRBV29-1 and TRBJ2-5): SAVISQKPSRDICQRGTSLTIQCQVDSQVTMMFWYRQQPGQSLTLIATANQGSEATYESGFVIDKFPISRPNLTFSTLTVSNMSPEDSSIYLCSVPDRSGTQYFGPGTRLLVL.

The rearrangement uses TRBV25-1 and TRBJ2-7; 7 bases match TRBD1. Germline assignment: CDR1 MGHDK and CDR2 SYGVNS. V lost 3 bases, J lost 7 bases, and 9 bases stayed unmatched. The CDR3 is made up of 14 amino acids. The CDR3 sequence is CASSDMTGYNEQYF. The CDR3 bases are TGTGCCAGCAGTGACATGACAGGGTACAATGAGCAGTACTTC.

The chain recombines TRBV6-5 with TRBJ1-2, with a weak D call TRBD1 (6 bases). Trimming took off 2 bases at V and 6 bases at J, with 19 bases between the two ends. The CDR3 consists of 16 residues. The V gene's germline CDR1 is MNHEY and CDR2 SVGAGI. DNA for the CDR3: TGTGCCAGCAGTTACCTGGACACCAAGGGGGGCCATGGCTACACCTTC. Translating gives CASSYLDTKGGHGYTF.

In this sample, this clonotype turned up many times. The genes are TRBV29-1 and TRBJ2-5; D is tentatively TRBD1 or TRBD2 (7 bases each). Germline CDR1 is SQVTM and CDR2 is ANQGSEA. The CDR3 runs 12 residues. V was pared by 6 bases and J by 4 bases, with 12 bases between. CDR3 loop: CSVTGEGETQYF. DNA of the CDR3: TGCAGCGTCACAGGGGAGGGAGAGACCCAGTACTTC.

This clonotype has ten or more counts. A read error is possible here, since a much larger clone lies one base away. V usage is TRBV7-2 and J usage is TRBJ2-4; TRBD1 might be the D (6 bases). The J call is doubtful: the DNA matches TRBJ2-7 better. This CDR3 comprises 12 residues. Germline V gene data show CDR1 as SGHTA and CDR2 as FQGNSA. This chain's CDR3 is CASSLATGEQYF. CDR3 in DNA: TGTGCCAGCAGCTTAGCGACAGGCGAGCAGTACTTC.

In its sample, this clonotype was seen a few times. A much larger clone lies one base from this, so it may be a read error. The rearrangement joins TRBV5-6 to TRBJ1-2, with D uncertain. The length of the CDR3 is 14 residues. Germline V lookup: CDR1 SGHDT, CDR2 YYEEEE. V dropped 4 bases and J dropped 5 bases, with 15 bases sitting between them. This CDR3 is CASSVESDHYGYTF. CDR3 coding DNA: TGTGCCAGCAGCGTGGAGTCAGACCATTATGGCTACACCTTC.

The gene calls are TRBV4-1 and TRBJ2-5; TRBD2 matches 10 bases. Germline values: CDR1 MGHRA, CDR2 YSYEKL. Germline trimming cut 1 base from V and 3 bases from J; bases unmatched to any gene: 8. The CDR3 is made up of 17 amino acids. The CDR3 bases are TGCGCCAGCAGCCAAGTTCCCCCCGGGACTAGCGAAGAGACCCAGTACTTC. Protein sequence: CASSQVPPGTSEETQYF.

V gene TRBV6-6 combines with J gene TRBJ2-7, with 9 positions matching TRBD2. Looked up from germline, CDR1 is MNHNY and CDR2 is SVGAGI (reference sequence). This CDR3 contains 15 residues. J lost 1 base, V lost 2 bases, and 3 bases had no gene match. The CDR3 region is CASSYATSGSYEQYF. The CDR3 DNA sequence: TGTGCCAGCAGTTACGCGACTAGCGGTTCCTACGAGCAGTACTTC.

V usage is TRBV6-5 and J usage is TRBJ2-4; 8 bases map to TRBD1. Germline CDR1 reads MNHEY; CDR2 reads SVGAGI. V dropped 5 bases and J dropped 11; count of bases not matched to a gene: 11. The CDR3 contains 14 residues. The CDR3 sequence is CASSPLGRGPFQYF. In DNA form, the CDR3 reads TGTGCCAGCAGTCCCCTGGGCAGGGGGCCATTTCAGTACTTC.

In this sample, this clonotype turned up many times. The chain uses TRBV12-3 or TRBV12-4 and TRBJ2-1, with 11 bases lining up with TRBD2. The CDR3 is made up of 16 amino acids. The ends lost 6 bases at V and 4 bases at J; junction bases unmatched: 8. This chain's CDR3 is CASREEGLAEYNEQFF. CDR3 sequence (DNA): TGTGCCAGCAGGGAGGAGGGACTAGCGGAGTACAATGAGCAGTTCTTC.

This clonotype was detected only a few times. The J gene is TRBJ2-1, the V gene TRBV12-3 or TRBV12-4; D uncertain. This CDR3 has 13 amino acids. V dropped 8 bases and J dropped 9 bases, with 17 bases sitting between them. The CDR3 loop is CASGRDSLGEQFF. DNA for the CDR3: TGTGCCAGCGGCAGAGACTCCCTAGGTGAGCAGTTCTTC.

This chain joins TRBV6-5 and TRBJ1-1, with a possible D match to TRBD1 (5 bases). Trimming removed 5 bases at V and 3 bases at J, with 19 bases between. This CDR3 comprises 16 residues. CDR1 is MNHEY, CDR2 SVGAGI, per germline. CDR3 loop: CASSHDKDRGYTEAFF. CDR3 nucleotide sequence: TGTGCCAGCAGTCACGATAAAGACAGAGGATACACTGAAGCTTTCTTT.

V is TRBV7-9 and J is TRBJ2-7, with D possibly TRBD1 on 6 matching bases. Looked up from germline, CDR1 is SEHNR and CDR2 is FQNEAQ (reference sequence). This CDR3 comprises 14 residues. Trimming took 5 bases from V and 9 from J, leaving 20 bases between them. CDR3 region: CASSPRTELVRQYF. For the CDR3, the DNA is TGTGCCAGCAGCCCAAGGACAGAATTAGTTCGGCAGTACTTC.

The gene calls are TRBV6-2 or TRBV6-3 and TRBJ1-1, with D possibly being TRBD1 (5 bases). The CDR3 loop spans 14 amino acids. Germline-derived CDR1 and CDR2 are MNHEY and SVGEGT. With 7 bases removed from V and 6 bases from J, the gap between germline ends came to 18 bases. CDR3 nucleotide sequence: TGTGCCAGCACCAATAACAGGATGGCCGCTGAAGCTTTCTTT. Residues: CASTNNRMAAEAFF.

This clonotype was detected many times. This chain joins TRBV5-1 and TRBJ2-7, with D hard to call. CDR1 SGHRS and CDR2 YFSETQ come from the germline V gene. The CDR3 spans 17 residues. Trimming removed 0 bases from V and 9 bases from J, with 25 bases in between. This CDR3 reads CASSLGTKHPQGKLQYF. For the CDR3, the DNA is TGCGCCAGCAGCTTGGGGACCAAACACCCCCAAGGTAAGCTGCAGTACTTC.

This sequence joins TRBV5-1 and TRBJ1-4, with unresolved D. Germline V gives CDR1 SGHRS, CDR2 YFSETQ. V lost 6 bases, J lost 0 bases, and 9 bases lay in between. This CDR3 has 14 amino acids. CDR3 in amino acids: CASTNSATNEKLFF. CDR3 sequence (DNA): TGCGCCAGCACAAACAGCGCAACTAATGAAAAACTGTTTTTT.

The V and J genes are TRBV5-1 and TRBJ2-7; no definite D call. Germline V gene lookup returns CDR1 SGHRS and CDR2 YFSETQ. Trimming pared 0 bases from V and 5 bases from J, leaving 18 bases between. The CDR3 is 16 amino acids. CDR3 coding DNA: TGCGCCAGCAGCTTGGGCGGCACCTTGACGGACCACGAGCAGTACTTC. Translated, it gives CASSLGGTLTDHEQYF.

The rearrangement links TRBV24-1 to TRBJ2-1; D is perhaps TRBD2 (5 bases). CDR3 size: 14 residues. Trimming removed 9 bases at V and 0 bases at J, with 11 bases between. Germline V gene sequence: CDR1 KGHDR, CDR2 SFDVKD. The CDR3 here is CATGDGSSYNEQFF. For the CDR3, the DNA is TGTGCCACCGGGGATGGGAGCTCCTACAATGAGCAGTTCTTC.

V gene TRBV12-5 combines with J gene TRBJ2-1, with 10 positions matching TRBD2. CDR1 LGHNT and CDR2 FRNRAP come from the germline V gene. Trimming at V came to 6 bases and at J to 5 bases, leaving 13 bases not matched to a gene. This CDR3 contains 17 residues. The CDR3 protein is CASGEGIGTSEDNEQFF. The CDR3 coding sequence is TGTGCTAGTGGCGAGGGAATCGGGACTAGCGAGGACAATGAGCAGTTCTTC.

This clonotype was detected only a few times. CDR3 sequence: CASSLALVAYEQYF. The DNA of the CDR3 is TGTGCCAGCAGTTTAGCCCTAGTTGCCTACGAGCAGTACTTC. The rearrangement uses TRBV12-3 or TRBV12-4 and TRBJ2-7; D gene uncertain. V dropped 0 bases and J dropped 2 bases, with 8 bases sitting between them. The length of the CDR3 is 14 residues.

This clonotype was found a few times. The chain recombines TRBV28 with TRBJ1-2; maybe TRBD1 (5 bases). Germline V CDR1 and CDR2: MDHEN, SYDVKM. V was clipped by 6 bases and J by 5 bases, with 13 bases between them. This CDR3 is built from 13 residues. The CDR3 loop reads CASSSGLEYGYTF. Here the CDR3 DNA reads TGTGCCAGCAGCTCGGGACTAGAATATGGCTACACCTTC.

The V call is TRBV6-1, the J call TRBJ1-1, with D unresolved. The CDR3 extends over 12 amino acids. V lost 10 bases, J lost 6 bases, and 15 bases lay in between. CDR1 and CDR2 from the germline V gene are MNHNS and SASEGT. The DNA for the CDR3 is TGTGCCACCACTATCGGATTGGCTGAAGCTTTCTTT. Residues: CATTIGLAEAFF.

CDR3 sequence reads: CASRRDTVNTEAFF. CDR3 DNA: TGTGCCAGCAGACGGGACACTGTGAACACTGAAGCTTTCTTT. The V call is TRBV12-3 or TRBV12-4, the J call TRBJ1-1; maybe TRBD1 (6 bases). The V and J ends lost 6 bases and 0 bases respectively, with 11 bases between them. The CDR3 runs to 14 residues.